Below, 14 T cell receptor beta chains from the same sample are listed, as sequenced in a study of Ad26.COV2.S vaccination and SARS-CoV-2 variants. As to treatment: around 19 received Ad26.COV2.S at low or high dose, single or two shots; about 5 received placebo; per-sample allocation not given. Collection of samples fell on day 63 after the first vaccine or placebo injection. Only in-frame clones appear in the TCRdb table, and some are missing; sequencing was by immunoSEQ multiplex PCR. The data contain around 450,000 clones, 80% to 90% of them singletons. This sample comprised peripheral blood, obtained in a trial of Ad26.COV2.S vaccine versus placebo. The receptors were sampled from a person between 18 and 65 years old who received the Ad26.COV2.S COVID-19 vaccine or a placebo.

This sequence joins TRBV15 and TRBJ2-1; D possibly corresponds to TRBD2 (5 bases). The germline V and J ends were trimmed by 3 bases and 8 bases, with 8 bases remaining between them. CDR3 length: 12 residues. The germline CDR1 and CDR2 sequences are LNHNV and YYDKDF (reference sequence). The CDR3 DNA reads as TGTGCCACCAGCAGTTTGAGGGATGAGCAGTTCTTC. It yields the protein CATSSLRDEQFF.

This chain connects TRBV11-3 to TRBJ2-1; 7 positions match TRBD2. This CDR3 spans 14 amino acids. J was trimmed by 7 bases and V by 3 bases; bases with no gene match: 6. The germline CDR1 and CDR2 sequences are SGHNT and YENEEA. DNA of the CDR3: TGTGCCAGCAGCTTGGGGGGGTCGGGTAATGAGCAGTTCTTC. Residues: CASSLGGSGNEQFF. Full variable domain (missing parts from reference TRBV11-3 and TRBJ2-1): EAGVVQSPRYKIIEKKQPVAFWCNPISGHNTLYWYLQNLGQGPELLIRYENEEAVDDSQLPKDRFSAERLKGVDSTLKIQPAELGDSAVYLCASSLGGSGNEQFFGPGTRLTVL.

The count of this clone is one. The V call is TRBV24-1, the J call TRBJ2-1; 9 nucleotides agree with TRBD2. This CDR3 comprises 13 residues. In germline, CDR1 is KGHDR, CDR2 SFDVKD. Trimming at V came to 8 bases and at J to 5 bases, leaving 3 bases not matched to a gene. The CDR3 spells CATTGLAHNEQFF. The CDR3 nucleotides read TGTGCCACCACGGGACTAGCACACAATGAGCAGTTCTTC.

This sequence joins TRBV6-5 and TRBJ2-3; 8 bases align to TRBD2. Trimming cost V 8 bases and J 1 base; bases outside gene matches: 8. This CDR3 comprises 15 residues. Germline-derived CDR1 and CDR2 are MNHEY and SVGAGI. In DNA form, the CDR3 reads TGTGCCAGCTGCGACGGGGGGGCCGGCACAGATACGCAGTATTTT. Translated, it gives CASCDGGAGTDTQYF.

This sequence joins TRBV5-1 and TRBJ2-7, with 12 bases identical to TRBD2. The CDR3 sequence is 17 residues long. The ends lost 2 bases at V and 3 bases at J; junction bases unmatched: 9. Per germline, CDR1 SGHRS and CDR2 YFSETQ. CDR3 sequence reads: CASSFATSGRLNYEQYF. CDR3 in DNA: TGCGCCAGCAGCTTTGCGACTAGCGGGAGACTTAACTACGAGCAGTACTTC.

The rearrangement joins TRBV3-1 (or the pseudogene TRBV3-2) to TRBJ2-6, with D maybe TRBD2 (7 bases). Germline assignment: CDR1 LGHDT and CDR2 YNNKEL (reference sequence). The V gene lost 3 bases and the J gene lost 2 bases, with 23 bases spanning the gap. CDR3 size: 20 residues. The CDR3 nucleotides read TGTGCCAGCAGCCACGGAACAGGGAGGGTCGTTTATACTGGGGCCAACGTCCTGACTTTC. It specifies CASSHGTGRVVYTGANVLTF.

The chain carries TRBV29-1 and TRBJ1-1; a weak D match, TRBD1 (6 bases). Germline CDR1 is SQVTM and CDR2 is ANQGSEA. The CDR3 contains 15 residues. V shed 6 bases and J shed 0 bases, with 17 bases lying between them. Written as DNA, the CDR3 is TGCAGCGTCACAGGGTTTGGGGCGATGAACACTGAAGCTTTCTTT. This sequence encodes CSVTGFGAMNTEAFF.

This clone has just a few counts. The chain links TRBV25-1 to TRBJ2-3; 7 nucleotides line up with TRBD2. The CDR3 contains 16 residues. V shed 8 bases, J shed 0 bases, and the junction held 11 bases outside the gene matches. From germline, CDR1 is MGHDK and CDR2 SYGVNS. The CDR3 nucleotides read TGTGCCAGCGGGGACCAGGGACTACTAAGCACAGATACGCAGTATTTT. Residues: CASGDQGLLSTDTQYF.

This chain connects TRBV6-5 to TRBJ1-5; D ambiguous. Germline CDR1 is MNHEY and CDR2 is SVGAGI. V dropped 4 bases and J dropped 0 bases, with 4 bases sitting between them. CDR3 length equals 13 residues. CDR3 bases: TGTGCCAGCAGTTCCAGTAGCAATCAGCCCCAGCATTTT. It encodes CASSSSSNQPQHF.

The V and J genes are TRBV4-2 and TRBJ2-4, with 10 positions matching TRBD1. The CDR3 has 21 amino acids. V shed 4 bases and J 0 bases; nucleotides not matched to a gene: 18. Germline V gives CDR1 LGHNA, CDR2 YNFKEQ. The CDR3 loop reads CASSRGGSGQGPFLAKNIQYF. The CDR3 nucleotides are TGTGCCAGCAGCCGGGGCGGGTCGGGACAGGGGCCGTTCCTAGCCAAAAACATTCAGTACTTC.

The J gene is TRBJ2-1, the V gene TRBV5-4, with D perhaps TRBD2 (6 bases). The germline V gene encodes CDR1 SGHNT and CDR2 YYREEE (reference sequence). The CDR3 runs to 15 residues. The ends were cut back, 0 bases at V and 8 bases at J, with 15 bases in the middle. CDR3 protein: CASSLAWGGSHEQFF. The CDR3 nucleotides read TGTGCCAGCAGCTTGGCTTGGGGAGGTAGCCATGAGCAGTTCTTC.

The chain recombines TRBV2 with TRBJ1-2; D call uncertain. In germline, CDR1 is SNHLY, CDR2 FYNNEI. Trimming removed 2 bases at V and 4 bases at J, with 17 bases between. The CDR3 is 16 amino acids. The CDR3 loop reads CASSEYRSKTLYGYTF. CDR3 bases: TGTGCCAGCAGTGAATATAGATCCAAAACCCTCTATGGCTACACCTTC.

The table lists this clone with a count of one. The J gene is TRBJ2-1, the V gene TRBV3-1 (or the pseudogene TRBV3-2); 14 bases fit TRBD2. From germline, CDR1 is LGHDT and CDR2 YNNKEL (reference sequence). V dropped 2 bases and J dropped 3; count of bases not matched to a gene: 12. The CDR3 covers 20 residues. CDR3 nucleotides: TGTGCCAGCAGCCAACATTCTACTGGGACTAGCGGGAGTGTCTACAATGAGCAGTTCTTC. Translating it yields CASSQHSTGTSGSVYNEQFF.

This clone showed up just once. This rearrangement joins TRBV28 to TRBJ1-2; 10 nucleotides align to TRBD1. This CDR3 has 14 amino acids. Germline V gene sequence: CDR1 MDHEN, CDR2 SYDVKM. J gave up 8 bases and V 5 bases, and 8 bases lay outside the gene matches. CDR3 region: CASSEPGQGQGYTF. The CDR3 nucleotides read TGTGCCAGCAGTGAACCGGGACAGGGGCAAGGCTACACCTTC.